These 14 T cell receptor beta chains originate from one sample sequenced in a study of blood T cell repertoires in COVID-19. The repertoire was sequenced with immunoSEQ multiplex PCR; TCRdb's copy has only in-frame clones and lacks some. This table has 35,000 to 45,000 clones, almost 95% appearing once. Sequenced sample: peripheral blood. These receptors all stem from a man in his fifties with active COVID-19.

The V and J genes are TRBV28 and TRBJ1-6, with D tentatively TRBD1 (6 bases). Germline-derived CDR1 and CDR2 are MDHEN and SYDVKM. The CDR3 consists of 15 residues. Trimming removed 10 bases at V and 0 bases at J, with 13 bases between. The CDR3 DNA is TGTGCCACGGGACACCAGAGCTCCTATAATTCACCCCTCCACTTT. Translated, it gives CATGHQSSYNSPLHF.

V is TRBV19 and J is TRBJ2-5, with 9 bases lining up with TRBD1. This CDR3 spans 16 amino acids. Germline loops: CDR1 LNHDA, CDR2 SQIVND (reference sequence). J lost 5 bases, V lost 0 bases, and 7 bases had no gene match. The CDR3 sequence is CASSIDGTGNMETQYF. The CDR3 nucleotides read TGTGCCAGTAGTATAGATGGGACAGGGAATATGGAGACCCAGTACTTC.

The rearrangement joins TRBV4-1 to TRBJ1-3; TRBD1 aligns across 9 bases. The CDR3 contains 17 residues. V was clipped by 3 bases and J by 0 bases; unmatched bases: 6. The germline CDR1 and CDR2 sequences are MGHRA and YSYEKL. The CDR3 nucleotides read TGCGCCAGCAGCCATCGCCAGACAGGGGGCTCTGGAAACACCATATATTTT. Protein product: CASSHRQTGGSGNTIYF.

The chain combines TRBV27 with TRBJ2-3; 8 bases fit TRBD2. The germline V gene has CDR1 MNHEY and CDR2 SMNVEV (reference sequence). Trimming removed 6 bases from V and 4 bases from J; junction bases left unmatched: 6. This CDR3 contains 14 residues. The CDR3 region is CASSRGTRPDTQYF. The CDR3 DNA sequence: TGTGCCAGCAGCCGGGGGACTAGACCAGATACGCAGTATTTT.

The CDR3 bases are TGTGCCACCAGCATTCCGGGACACGAAAACATTCAGTACTTC. This translates into CATSIPGHENIQYF. The gene calls are TRBV15 and TRBJ2-4; D possibly corresponds to TRBD1 (6 bases). CDR1 and CDR2 from the germline V gene are LNHNV and YYDKDF (reference sequence). V was trimmed by 4 bases and J by 5 bases, leaving 12 bases between them. The CDR3 loop spans 14 amino acids.

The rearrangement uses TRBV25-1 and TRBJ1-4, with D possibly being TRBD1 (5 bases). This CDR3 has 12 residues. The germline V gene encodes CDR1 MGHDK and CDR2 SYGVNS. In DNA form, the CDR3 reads TGTGCGTCCCGGCAGGGAATAGAAAAACTGTTTTTT. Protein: CASRQGIEKLFF.

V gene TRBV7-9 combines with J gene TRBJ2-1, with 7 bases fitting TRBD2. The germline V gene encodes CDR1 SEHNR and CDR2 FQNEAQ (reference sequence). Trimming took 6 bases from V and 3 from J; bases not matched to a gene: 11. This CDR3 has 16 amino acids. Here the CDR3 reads CASSKSGTRLYNEQFF. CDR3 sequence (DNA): TGTGCCAGCAGTAAAAGCGGGACGCGCCTCTACAATGAGCAGTTCTTC.

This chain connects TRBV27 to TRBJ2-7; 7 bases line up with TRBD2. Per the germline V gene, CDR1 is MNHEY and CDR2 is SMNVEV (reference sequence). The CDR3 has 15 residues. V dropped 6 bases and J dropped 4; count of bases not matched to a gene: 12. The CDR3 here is CASSPRRGRVYEQYF. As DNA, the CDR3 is TGTGCCAGCAGCCCCCGGCGGGGGAGGGTTTACGAGCAGTACTTC.

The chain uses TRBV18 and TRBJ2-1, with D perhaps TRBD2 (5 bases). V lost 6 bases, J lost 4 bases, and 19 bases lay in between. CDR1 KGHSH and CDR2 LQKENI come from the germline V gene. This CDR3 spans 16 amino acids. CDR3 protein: CASSPIEGRAYNEQFF. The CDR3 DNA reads TGTGCCAGCTCCCCTATAGAGGGCAGAGCTTACAATGAGCAGTTCTTC.

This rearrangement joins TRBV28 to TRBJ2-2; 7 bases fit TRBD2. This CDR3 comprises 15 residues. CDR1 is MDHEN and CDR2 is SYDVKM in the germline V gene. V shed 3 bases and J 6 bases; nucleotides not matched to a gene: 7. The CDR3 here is CASSLRASGAGELFF. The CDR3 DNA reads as TGTGCCAGCAGTTTGCGGGCTAGCGGTGCCGGGGAGCTGTTTTTT.

In DNA, the CDR3 is TGCGCCAGCAGCTCACCAGTCGCGAACACTGAAGCTTTCTTT. It encodes CASSSPVANTEAFF. The chain recombines TRBV4-1 with TRBJ1-1; D gene uncertain. Per the germline V gene, CDR1 is MGHRA and CDR2 is YSYEKL. The CDR3 extends over 14 amino acids. V lost 5 bases and J 1 base, leaving 11 bases between the germline ends.

CDR3 loop: CASSLGTVSYEQYF. The CDR3 DNA sequence: TGTGCCAGCAGCTTAGGGACAGTCTCCTACGAGCAGTACTTC. The chain links TRBV11-2 to TRBJ2-7; D might be TRBD1 (6 bases). The CDR3 contains 14 residues. The germline gives CDR1 SGHAT, CDR2 FQNNGV. Trimming pared 1 base from V and 0 bases from J, leaving 7 bases between.

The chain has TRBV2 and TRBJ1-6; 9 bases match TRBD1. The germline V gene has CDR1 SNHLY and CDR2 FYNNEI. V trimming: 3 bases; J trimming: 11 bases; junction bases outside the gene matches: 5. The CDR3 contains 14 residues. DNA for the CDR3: TGTGCCAGCAGTGAGGGGACAGGGATTGCACCCCTCCACTTT. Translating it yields CASSEGTGIAPLHF.

CDR3 coding DNA: TGTGCCATCAGTTTAACCGGACAGGGAGTATCTGGAAACACCATATATTTT. Its translation is CAISLTGQGVSGNTIYF. This chain links TRBV10-3 with TRBJ1-3, with TRBD1 matching 8 bases. Germline V gene sequence: CDR1 ENHRY, CDR2 SYGVKD. This CDR3 is built from 17 residues. The trim removed 5 bases at V and 1 base at J, leaving 10 bases unmatched.